The clone carrying this TCR beta chain has a handful of counts. Its antigen is as yet unknown. As for time point: recipient sample about 28 days before transplant, after cytoreduction. Recipient blood drawn about 28 days pretransplant and days 30, 100, 180 after. The CDR3 is 14 amino acids. Germline V gene data show CDR1 as MNHEY and CDR2 as SVGAGI. The V end lost 5 bases, the J end lost 2 bases, and 9 bases lay between the germline ends. Libraries were prepared by immunoSEQ multiplex PCR; TCRdb keeps only in-frame clonotypes and omits some of them. This table holds over 25,000 clones, 84% found once. The data stem from a study of T cell clonotyping in hematopoietic cell transplantation. Regarding the study as a whole: At the given depth, recipient repertoires were over 95% de novo clonotypes. Pathologically expanded recipient clonotypes increased progressively from day 30 to day 180 as diversity fell. Higher Inverse Simpson Index values in graft donor and pretransplant recipient predicted broader posttransplant TCR diversity.

The V and J genes are TRBV6-5 and TRBJ1-4; tentatively, D is TRBD1 (5 bases). The clonotype originates from an older woman with acute myeloid leukemia. Some clones in this sample may be carry-over from other donors' samples. The sequencing here drew on peripheral blood mononuclear cells, taken before stem cell transplant. The CDR3 DNA reads as TGTGCCAGCAGTGGGGGGAGGACTAATGAAAAACTGTTTTTT. Its protein is CASSGGRTNEKLFF.